This T cell receptor (beta chain) came from a study of blood T cell repertoires in COVID-19. Measured with immunoSEQ multiplex PCR; TCRdb has only the in-frame clones, and not every one. The table lists around 76,000 clones, 75% to 90% of them singletons, with over 4.5% in the top ten. This TCR was recovered from a man aged 80 or over with acute or convalescent COVID-19. Material for sequencing was peripheral blood.

DNA of the CDR3: TGTGCCAGCATAAGAACAGCGGGAGTAACAGATACGCAGTATTTT. Its translation is CASIRTAGVTDTQYF. The chain has TRBV27 and TRBJ2-3, with 8 positions matching TRBD2. Unmatched junction bases numbered 9, after V lost 7 bases and J lost 3 bases. CDR1 MNHEY and CDR2 SMNVEV come from the germline V gene (reference sequence). The CDR3 runs 15 residues.